This note documents a single T cell receptor (beta chain) sequence. No antigen is known for it. The library targeted TCRbeta and was prepared with unique molecular identifiers. TCRdb analysed the PCR reads with MiXCR anew, one entry per CDR3 protein. The table has hundreds of thousands of distinct CDR3 sequences, 6.5% to 9% seen once. This CDR3 region has 17 residues. The germline V gene encodes CDR1 MNHEY and CDR2 SVGEGT. Trimming took 5 bases from V and 5 from J; bases not matched to a gene: 17. The sample originates from a study of T-cell reconstitution after alpha-beta-depleted transplantation in children. Study-wide results and limits: By one year post-transplant, T-cell counts and diversity largely arose from T cells that were newly produced. Expanded graft clones numbering several hundred reportedly gave rise to alpha-beta T cells about two months after transplant.

Sequencing used peripheral blood, obtained 360 days after TCRalphabeta/CD19-depleted stem cell transplant. The origin of this receptor is a female patient aged 2-15 years who had a stem cell transplant for Fanconi anemia, so the T cells may come from the graft donor. The chain joins TRBV6-2 or TRBV6-3 to TRBJ2-5; 7 bases agree with TRBD1. CDR3 sequence reads: CASSTRGSGRAGETQYF. As DNA, the CDR3 is TGTGCCAGCAGTACCAGGGGGTCAGGGCGTGCGGGCGAGACCCAGTACTTC.